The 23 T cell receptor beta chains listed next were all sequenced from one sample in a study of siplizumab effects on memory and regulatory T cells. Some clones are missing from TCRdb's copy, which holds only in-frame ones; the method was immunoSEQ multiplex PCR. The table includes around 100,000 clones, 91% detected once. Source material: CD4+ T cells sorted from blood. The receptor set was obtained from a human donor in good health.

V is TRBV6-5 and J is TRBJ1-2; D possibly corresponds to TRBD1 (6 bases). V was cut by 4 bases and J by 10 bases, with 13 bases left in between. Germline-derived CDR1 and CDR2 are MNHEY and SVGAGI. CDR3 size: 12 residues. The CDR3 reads CASSLVGQTYTF. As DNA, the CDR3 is TGTGCCAGCAGTTTGGTTGGACAGACCTACACCTTC.

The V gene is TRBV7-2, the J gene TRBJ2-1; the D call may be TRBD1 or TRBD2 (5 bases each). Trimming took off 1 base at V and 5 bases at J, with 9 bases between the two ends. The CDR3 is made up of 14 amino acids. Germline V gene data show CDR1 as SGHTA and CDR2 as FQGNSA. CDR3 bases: TGTGCCAGCAGCTTAGGGGGGTCACACAATGAGCAGTTCTTC. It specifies CASSLGGSHNEQFF.

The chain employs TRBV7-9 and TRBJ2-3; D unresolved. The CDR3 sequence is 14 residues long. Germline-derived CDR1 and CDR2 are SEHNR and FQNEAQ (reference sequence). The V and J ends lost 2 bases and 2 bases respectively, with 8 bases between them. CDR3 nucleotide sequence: TGTGCCAGCAGCTTAATTTTACACACAGATACGCAGTATTTT. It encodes CASSLILHTDTQYF.

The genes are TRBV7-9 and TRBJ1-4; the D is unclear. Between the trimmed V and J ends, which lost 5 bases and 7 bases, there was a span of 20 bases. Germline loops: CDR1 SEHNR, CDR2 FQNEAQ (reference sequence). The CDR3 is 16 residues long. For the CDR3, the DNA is TGTGCCAGCAGCCCTGGACCGGGCTTAATAGGTGAAAAACTGTTTTTT. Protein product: CASSPGPGLIGEKLFF.

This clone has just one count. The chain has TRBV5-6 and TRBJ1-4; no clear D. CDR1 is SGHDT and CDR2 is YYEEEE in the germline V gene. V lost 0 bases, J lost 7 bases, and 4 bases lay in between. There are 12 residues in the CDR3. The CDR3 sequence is CASSLGGEKLFF. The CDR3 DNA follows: TGTGCCAGCAGCTTGGGGGGTGAAAAACTGTTTTTT.

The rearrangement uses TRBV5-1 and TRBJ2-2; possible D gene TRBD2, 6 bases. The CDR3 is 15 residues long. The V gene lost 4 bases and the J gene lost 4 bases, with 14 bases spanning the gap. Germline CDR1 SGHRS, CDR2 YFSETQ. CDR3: CASSLAAGSTGELFF. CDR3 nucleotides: TGCGCCAGCAGCCTTGCGGCGGGGTCCACCGGGGAGCTGTTTTTT.

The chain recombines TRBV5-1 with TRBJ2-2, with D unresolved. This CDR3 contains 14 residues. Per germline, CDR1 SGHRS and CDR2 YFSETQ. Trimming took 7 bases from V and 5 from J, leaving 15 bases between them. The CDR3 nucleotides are TGCGCCAGCGAGAGACGCCCCGGGACCGGGGAGCTGTTTTTT. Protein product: CASERRPGTGELFF.

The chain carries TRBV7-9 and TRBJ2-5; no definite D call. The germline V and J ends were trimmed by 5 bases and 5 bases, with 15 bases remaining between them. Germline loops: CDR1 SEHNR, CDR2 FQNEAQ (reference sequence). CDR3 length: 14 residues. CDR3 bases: TGTGCCAGCAGCCCTGACCCATTGGGGGAGACCCAGTACTTC. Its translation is CASSPDPLGETQYF.

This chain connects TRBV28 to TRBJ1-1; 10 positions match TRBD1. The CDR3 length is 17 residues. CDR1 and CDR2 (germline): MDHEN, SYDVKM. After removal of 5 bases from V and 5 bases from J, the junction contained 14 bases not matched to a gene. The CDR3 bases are TGTGCCAGCAGTGCGCCTAGACAGGGGGCGCCGAGAACTGAAGCTTTCTTT. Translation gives CASSAPRQGAPRTEAFF.

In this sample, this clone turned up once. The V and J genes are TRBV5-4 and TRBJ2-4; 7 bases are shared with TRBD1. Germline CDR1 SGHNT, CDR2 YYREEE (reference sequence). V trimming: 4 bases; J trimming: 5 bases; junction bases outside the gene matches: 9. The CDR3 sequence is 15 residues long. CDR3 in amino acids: CASSIATGTENIQYF. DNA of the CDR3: TGTGCCAGCAGCATTGCGACTGGGACAGAAAACATTCAGTACTTC.

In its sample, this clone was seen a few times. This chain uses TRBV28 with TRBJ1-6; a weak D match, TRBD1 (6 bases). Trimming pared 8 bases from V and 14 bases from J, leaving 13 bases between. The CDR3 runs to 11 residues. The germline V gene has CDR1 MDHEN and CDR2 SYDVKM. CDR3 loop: CASGGAQALHF. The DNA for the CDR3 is TGTGCCAGCGGGGGGGCGCAGGCCCTCCACTTT. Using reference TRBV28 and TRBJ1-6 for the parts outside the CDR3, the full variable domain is DVKVTQSSRYLVKRTGEKVFLECVQDMDHENMFWYRQDPGLGLRLIYFSYDVKMKEKGDIPEGYSVSREKKERFSLILESASTNQTSMYLCASGGAQALHFGNGTRLTVT.

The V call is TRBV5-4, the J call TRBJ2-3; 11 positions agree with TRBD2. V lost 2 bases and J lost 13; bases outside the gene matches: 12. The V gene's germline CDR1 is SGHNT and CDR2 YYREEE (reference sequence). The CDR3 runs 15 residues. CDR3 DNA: TGTGCCAGCAGCTTCGGAACTAGCGGGGGACCCCTTGAGTATTTT. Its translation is CASSFGTSGGPLEYF.

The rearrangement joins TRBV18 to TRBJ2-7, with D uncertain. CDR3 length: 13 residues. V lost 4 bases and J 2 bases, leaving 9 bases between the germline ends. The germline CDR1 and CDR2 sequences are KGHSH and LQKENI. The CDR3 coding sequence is TGTGCCAGCTCACGGACGGAGACCTACGAGCAGTACTTC. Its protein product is CASSRTETYEQYF.

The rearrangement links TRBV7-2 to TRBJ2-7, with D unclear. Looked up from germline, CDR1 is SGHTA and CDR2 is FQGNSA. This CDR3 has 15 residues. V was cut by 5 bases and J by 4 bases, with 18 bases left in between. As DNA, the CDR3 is TGTGCCAGCAGCGCACGATCTAGTCCGACATACGAGCAGTACTTC. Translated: CASSARSSPTYEQYF.

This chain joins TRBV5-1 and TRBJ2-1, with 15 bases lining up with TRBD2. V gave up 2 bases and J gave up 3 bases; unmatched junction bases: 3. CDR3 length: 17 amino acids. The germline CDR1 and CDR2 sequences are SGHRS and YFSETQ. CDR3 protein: CASSFPGLAGGYNEQFF. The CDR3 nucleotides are TGCGCCAGCAGCTTCCCGGGACTAGCGGGGGGCTACAATGAGCAGTTCTTC.

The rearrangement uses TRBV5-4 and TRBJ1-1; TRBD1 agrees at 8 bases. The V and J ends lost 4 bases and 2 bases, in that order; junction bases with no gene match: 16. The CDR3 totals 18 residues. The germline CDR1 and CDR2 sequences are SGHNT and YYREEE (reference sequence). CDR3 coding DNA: TGTGCCAGCAGCGCTGGAGGTGCGATAACAGGGGGAAACACTGAAGCTTTCTTT. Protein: CASSAGGAITGGNTEAFF. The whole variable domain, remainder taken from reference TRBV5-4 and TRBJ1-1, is ETGVTQSPTHLIKTRGQQVTLRCSSQSGHNTVSWYQQALGQGPQFIFQYYREEENGRGNFPPRFSGLQFPNYSSELNVNALELDDSALYLCASSAGGAITGGNTEAFFGQGTRLTVV.

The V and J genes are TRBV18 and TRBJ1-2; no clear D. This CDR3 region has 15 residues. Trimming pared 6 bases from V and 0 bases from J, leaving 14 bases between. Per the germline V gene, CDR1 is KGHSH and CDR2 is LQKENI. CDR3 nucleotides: TGTGCCAGCTCTAGGGAGGCGCAAGCTAACTATGGCTACACCTTC. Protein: CASSREAQANYGYTF.

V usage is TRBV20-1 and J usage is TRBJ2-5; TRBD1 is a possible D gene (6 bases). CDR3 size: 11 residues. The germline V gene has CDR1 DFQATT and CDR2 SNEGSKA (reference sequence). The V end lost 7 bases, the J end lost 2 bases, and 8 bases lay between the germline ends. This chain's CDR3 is CSGDKQETQYF. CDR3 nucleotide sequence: TGCAGTGGGGACAAACAAGAGACCCAGTACTTC.

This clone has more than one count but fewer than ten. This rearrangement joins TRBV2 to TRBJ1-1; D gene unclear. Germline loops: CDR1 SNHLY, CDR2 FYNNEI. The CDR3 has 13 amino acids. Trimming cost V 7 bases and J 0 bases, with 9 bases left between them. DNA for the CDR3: TGTGCCAGCATATCTCCAATGAACACTGAAGCTTTCTTT. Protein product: CASISPMNTEAFF.

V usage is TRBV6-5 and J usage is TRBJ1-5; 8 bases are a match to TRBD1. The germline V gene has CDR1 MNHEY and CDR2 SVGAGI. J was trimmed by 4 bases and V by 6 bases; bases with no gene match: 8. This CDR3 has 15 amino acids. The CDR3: CASRAWDRSNQPQHF. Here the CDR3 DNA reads TGTGCCAGCAGAGCTTGGGACAGGTCTAATCAGCCCCAGCATTTT.

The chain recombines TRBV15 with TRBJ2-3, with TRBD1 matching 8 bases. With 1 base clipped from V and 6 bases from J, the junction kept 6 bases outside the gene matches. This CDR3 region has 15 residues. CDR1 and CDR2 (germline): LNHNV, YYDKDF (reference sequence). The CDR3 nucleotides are TGTGCCACCAGCAGAGTGGACAGGGATTCGGATACGCAGTATTTT. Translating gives CATSRVDRDSDTQYF.

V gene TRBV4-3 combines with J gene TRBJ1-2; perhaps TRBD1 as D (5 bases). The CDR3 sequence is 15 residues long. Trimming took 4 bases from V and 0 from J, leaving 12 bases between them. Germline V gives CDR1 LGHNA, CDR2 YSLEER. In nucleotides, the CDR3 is TGCGCCAGCAGCCCCCTAGACAGAGCTAACTATGGCTACACCTTC. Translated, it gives CASSPLDRANYGYTF.

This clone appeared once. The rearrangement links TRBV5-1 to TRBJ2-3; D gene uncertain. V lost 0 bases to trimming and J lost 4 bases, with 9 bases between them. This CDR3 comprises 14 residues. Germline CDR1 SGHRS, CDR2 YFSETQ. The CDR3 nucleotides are TGCGCCAGCAGCTTGGGGCAAGCTTCAGATACGCAGTATTTT. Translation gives CASSLGQASDTQYF.